This paragraph reports one TCR beta chain. Method: immunoSEQ multiplex PCR; TCRdb's copy keeps in-frame clones and lacks some. The sample contains about 81,000 clones, under 95% of which appear only once. The data were taken from a study of OX40 agonist ivuxolimab in advanced cancers. Across the study: Subjects had a mean age of around 63 years, with a range of about 23 to 79; more than 70% were male. Eligibility rules accepted prior anti-PD-1, anti-PD-L1 or anti-CTLA-4 therapy, and 30% to 40% had some.

The V end was cut by 1 base, the J end by 3 bases, with 17 bases between. The CDR3 spans 16 residues. CDR1 and CDR2 (germline): SGDLS, YYNGEE. The specimen comprised CD4+ or CD8+ T cells sorted from blood, sampled in a trial of the OX40 agonist ivuxolimab. The chain links TRBV9 to TRBJ2-7, with D possibly being TRBD1 (5 bases). The TCR originated in an adult with an advanced solid tumor such as melanoma, head and neck, liver or kidney cancer. The CDR3 protein is CASSVRYEDTNYEQYF. Here the CDR3 DNA reads TGTGCCAGCAGCGTACGCTACGAGGACACGAACTACGAGCAGTACTTC.